A selection of T cell receptor beta chains follows, all from one sample in a study of control samples from healthy donors and cancer patients. Using immunoSEQ multiplex PCR, the repertoire was profiled, and TCRdb retains in-frame clones only, with some absent. Of around 92,000 clones in the sample, approximately 78% were seen once. Sequencing used blood. These receptors originate from a man aged 55-75 years in good health. The CDR3 runs from the conserved cysteine through the conserved F or W. D genes are given only for firm matches. Size is stated for part of the rows, as once, few or many counts, or as a class when the clone is expanded.

v_gene	abundance	d_gene	j_gene	CDR3nt	CDR3aa
TRBV15	NA	NA	TRBJ1-6	TGTGCCACCAGCAGAGTCCGAGGGTATAATTCACCCCTCCACTTT	CATSRVRGYNSPLHF
TRBV27	NA	NA	TRBJ2-2	TGTGCCAGCAGTTCTTTGCGGGACGGATACACCGGGGAGCTGTTTTTT	CASSSLRDGYTGELFF
TRBV7-7	NA	TRBD2	TRBJ2-7	TGTGCTAGCAGCCTCGGGGTTGCGGGGGACGAGCAGTACTTC	CASSLGVAGDEQYF
TRBV19	NA	TRBD1	TRBJ2-7	TGTGCCAGTAGTACCAGTCCCGGGACAGGGGTCGAGCAGTACTTC	CASSTSPGTGVEQYF
TRBV5-1	few	TRBD1	TRBJ2-2	TGCGCCAGCAGCTTGGCGACACAGGGGATCGGGGAGCTGTTTTTT	CASSLATQGIGELFF
TRBV7-2	few	NA	TRBJ2-5	TGTGCCAGCAGCCCGGGGGTAGTGCGGGGCAGGGAGACCCAGTACTTC	CASSPGVVRGRETQYF
TRBV25-1	NA	TRBD1	TRBJ1-1	TGTGCCAGCAGTGATCCTGACAGGGCGAACACTGAAGCTTTCTTT	CASSDPDRANTEAFF
TRBV4-2	NA	NA	TRBJ1-2	TGTGCCAGCAGCCTAACCGGGACAAGTGCCGAGGATGGCTACACCTTC	CASSLTGTSAEDGYTF
TRBV4-2	few	NA	TRBJ1-3	TGTGCCAGCAGCCAAGATCCCACAGGCTCTGGAAACACCATATATTTT	CASSQDPTGSGNTIYF
TRBV24-1	NA	NA	TRBJ2-7	TGTGCCACCAGTGATCCGAATACCTACGAGCAGTACTTC	CATSDPNTYEQYF
TRBV19	NA	TRBD2	TRBJ2-7	TGTGCCAGTAGTAGCCTCCACGGGACTACCACCTACGAGCAGTACTTC	CASSSLHGTTTYEQYF
TRBV5-4	NA	NA	TRBJ1-1	TGTGCCAGCAGCTTGGGTCTCGGGAGGGACACTGAAGCTTTCTTT	CASSLGLGRDTEAFF
TRBV9	NA	NA	TRBJ1-3	TGTGCCAGCAGCGTAACGGGCGTAGCTGGAAACACCATATATTTT	CASSVTGVAGNTIYF
TRBV19	NA	NA	TRBJ2-1	TGTGCCAGTAGTATAGCGGGGACTCAAAAGCAGTTCTTC	CASSIAGTQKQFF
TRBV7-9	NA	TRBD2	TRBJ2-1	TGTGCCAGCAGCTTAGGACTAGCGGTATCCTACAATGAGCAGTTCTTC	CASSLGLAVSYNEQFF
TRBV6-4	NA	NA	TRBJ1-1	TGTGCCAGCAGTGAAGGAATCGAGAACACTGAAGCTTTCTTT	CASSEGIENTEAFF
TRBV6-5	medium-sized	TRBD2	TRBJ2-5	TGTGCCAGCAGTCGGCTAGCGGGAGGGTCAGAGACCCAGTACTTC	CASSRLAGGSETQYF
TRBV28	few	NA	TRBJ2-5	TGTGCCAGCAGTTACCTTGGACAGCAAGAGACCCAGTACTTC	CASSYLGQQETQYF
TRBV18	NA	NA	TRBJ2-1	TGTGCCAGCTCACAGGGGCAGGGAATCTTTAAGCAGCAGTTCTTC	CASSQGQGIFKQQFF
TRBV6-6	NA	NA	TRBJ2-5	TGTGCCAGCAGTTACCAAGGGGCTGGACGAGAGACCCAGTACTTC	CASSYQGAGRETQYF